This passage covers 16 T cell receptor beta chains from one sample sequenced in a study of blood T cell repertoires in COVID-19. Clones were sequenced by immunoSEQ multiplex PCR, and TCRdb holds only the in-frame ones, with some missing. Of about 210,000 clones in the sample, about 90% are singletons; the top ten hold around 1.2%. Sequenced sample: peripheral blood. The source is a man aged 30 to 45 with acute or convalescent COVID-19.

This chain uses TRBV19 with TRBJ2-2; D is unclear. Trimming cost V 7 bases and J 2 bases, with 5 bases left between them. CDR1 is LNHDA, CDR2 SQIVND, per germline (reference sequence). The CDR3 extends over 12 amino acids. CDR3 loop: CASNPNTGELFF. CDR3 bases: TGTGCCAGTAATCCTAACACCGGGGAGCTGTTTTTT. The full variable domain, rest sourced from reference TRBV19 and TRBJ2-2, is DGGITQSPKYLFRKEGQNVTLSCEQNLNHDAMYWYRQDPGQGLRLIYYSQIVNDFQKGDIAEGYSVSREKKESFPLTVTSAQKNPTAFYLCASNPNTGELFFGEGSRLTVL.

The chain links TRBV12-5 to TRBJ2-1, with 9 bases that match TRBD2. The V gene's germline CDR1 is LGHNT and CDR2 FRNRAP. The CDR3 is 15 amino acids. Trimming took 1 base from V and 8 from J; bases not matched to a gene: 6. The CDR3 DNA sequence: TGTGCTAGTGGTTTGGGACTAGCGGCGGAGGATGAGCAGTTCTTC. Its protein is CASGLGLAAEDEQFF.

The chain carries TRBV11-2 and TRBJ1-5; 10 nucleotides agree with TRBD1. Germline V lookup: CDR1 SGHAT, CDR2 FQNNGV. This CDR3 contains 17 residues. V shed 5 bases and J 5 bases; nucleotides not matched to a gene: 12. The CDR3 bases are TGTGCCAGCAGCACGAGACAGGGGGCAGGAGTCCATCAGCCCCAGCATTTT. Its translation: CASSTRQGAGVHQPQHF.

J is TRBJ2-7 and V is TRBV29-1; possible D gene TRBD1, 5 bases. CDR1 SQVTM and CDR2 ANQGSEA come from the germline V gene. The CDR3 contains 13 residues. Trimming left V 0 bases short and J 2 bases short, with 8 bases between. The chain's CDR3 is CSVEDEQAYEQYF. The CDR3 DNA reads TGCAGCGTTGAAGATGAACAGGCCTACGAGCAGTACTTC.

The chain uses TRBV28 and TRBJ2-3; weak D call: TRBD2 (6 bases). Germline CDR1 MDHEN, CDR2 SYDVKM. V dropped 5 bases and J dropped 0 bases, with 9 bases sitting between them. The length of the CDR3 is 14 residues. The CDR3 loop is CASSQGGSTDTQYF. CDR3 DNA: TGTGCCAGCAGTCAGGGAGGAAGCACAGATACGCAGTATTTT.

V and J are TRBV10-1 and TRBJ2-7; perhaps TRBD2 as D (5 bases). Per germline, CDR1 WNHNN and CDR2 SYGVQD (reference sequence). The CDR3 is 13 amino acids. The V gene lost 4 bases and the J gene lost 7 bases, with 14 bases spanning the gap. CDR3 coding DNA: TGCGCCAGCAGTGGCACGGGGTGGGAAGAGCAGTACTTC. Its translation: CASSGTGWEEQYF.

This clone showed up just once. The chain combines TRBV19 with TRBJ2-1, with 8 bases aligning to TRBD2. The V segment lost 3 bases and the J segment 2 bases; nucleotides outside the gene matches: 3. The CDR3 has 15 residues. CDR1 LNHDA and CDR2 SQIVND come from the germline V gene (reference sequence). In DNA form, the CDR3 reads TGTGCCAGTAGTATTGTCGGGAGGGCCTACAATGAGCAGTTCTTC. Its translation: CASSIVGRAYNEQFF. The variable domain in full, with the rest retrieved from reference TRBV19 and TRBJ2-1, is DGGITQSPKYLFRKEGQNVTLSCEQNLNHDAMYWYRQDPGQGLRLIYYSQIVNDFQKGDIAEGYSVSREKKESFPLTVTSAQKNPTAFYLCASSIVGRAYNEQFFGPGTRLTVL.

V is TRBV28 and J is TRBJ2-7, with D perhaps matching TRBD2 (6 bases). Trimming took off 10 bases at V and 3 bases at J, with 13 bases between the two ends. CDR3 length: 12 amino acids. The V gene's germline CDR1 is MDHEN and CDR2 SYDVKM. The CDR3 is CATGTPIYEQYF. In nucleotides, the CDR3 is TGTGCCACCGGGACTCCCATCTACGAGCAGTACTTC.

The chain uses TRBV27 and TRBJ2-5, with TRBD1 identical over 7 bases. Germline V lookup: CDR1 MNHEY, CDR2 SMNVEV (reference sequence). V gave up 6 bases and J gave up 2 bases; unmatched junction bases: 3. This CDR3 comprises 13 residues. The DNA for the CDR3 is TGTGCCAGCAGACGGGACAGTCAAGAGACCCAGTACTTC. The encoded protein is CASRRDSQETQYF.

This chain joins TRBV5-1 and TRBJ2-7, with 12 bases matching TRBD2. CDR3 length: 15 amino acids. Germline loops: CDR1 SGHRS, CDR2 YFSETQ. The V and J ends lost 3 bases and 2 bases, in that order; junction bases with no gene match: 3. The CDR3 DNA reads as TGCGCCAGCAGCTCCCTAGCGGGGGGGCCCTACGAGCAGTACTTC. Translating it yields CASSSLAGGPYEQYF. Full variable domain (missing parts from reference TRBV5-1 and TRBJ2-7): KAGVTQTPRYLIKTRGQQVTLSCSPISGHRSVSWYQQTPGQGLQFLFEYFSETQRNKGNFPGRFSGRQFSNSRSEMNVSTLELGDSALYLCASSSLAGGPYEQYFGPGTRLTVT.

This rearrangement joins TRBV11-1 to TRBJ1-2; D uncertain. V was cut by 1 base and J by 5 bases, with 5 bases left in between. The CDR3 extends over 12 amino acids. Looked up from germline, CDR1 is SGHAT and CDR2 is FQDESV (reference sequence). The CDR3 DNA sequence: TGTGCCAGCAGCTTAGATCAATATGGCTACACCTTC. The encoded protein is CASSLDQYGYTF.

This clone has a single count. This chain joins TRBV19 and TRBJ2-6; D ambiguous. The CDR3 covers 15 residues. The germline CDR1 and CDR2 sequences are LNHDA and SQIVND (reference sequence). V lost 2 bases and J 1 base, leaving 6 bases between the germline ends. The DNA of the CDR3 is TGTGCCAGTAGTATATCGGGTTCTGGGGCCAACGTCCTGACTTTC. Residues: CASSISGSGANVLTF. Full variable domain (rest looked up from reference TRBV19 and TRBJ2-6): DGGITQSPKYLFRKEGQNVTLSCEQNLNHDAMYWYRQDPGQGLRLIYYSQIVNDFQKGDIAEGYSVSREKKESFPLTVTSAQKNPTAFYLCASSISGSGANVLTFGAGSRLTVL.

The chain recombines TRBV11-2 with TRBJ2-2; D gene unclear. Germline V gene data show CDR1 as SGHAT and CDR2 as FQNNGV. The CDR3 consists of 15 residues. Trimming cost V 5 bases and J 5 bases, with 15 bases left between them. CDR3 protein: CASSVRGQETGELFF. CDR3 sequence (DNA): TGTGCCAGCAGCGTTCGCGGCCAAGAGACCGGGGAGCTGTTTTTT.

V gene TRBV5-3 combines with J gene TRBJ2-5; the D gene is possibly TRBD1 (6 bases). TRBV5-3 qualifies as an ORF whose function is uncertain. V gave up 5 bases and J gave up 5 bases, with 25 bases separating them. The CDR3 covers 17 residues. In DNA, the CDR3 is TGTGCCAGAAGACATATTTTGATGTGTACAGGGCGGGAGACCCAGTACTTC. Translated: CARRHILMCTGRETQYF.

Notes on this clone: Distinct nucleotide sequences in the sample also encode this CDR3. The chain is built from TRBV11-2 and TRBJ1-1; no definite D call. The V end lost 2 bases, the J end lost 2 bases, and 9 bases lay between the germline ends. The V gene's germline CDR1 is SGHAT and CDR2 FQNNGV. The CDR3 consists of 14 residues. The CDR3 loop is CASSLRGGNTEAFF. CDR3 nucleotides: TGTGCCAGCAGCTTACGAGGAGGCAACACTGAAGCTTTCTTT.

This rearrangement joins TRBV11-1 to TRBJ1-2; 10 bases are a match to TRBD1. Germline V gives CDR1 SGHAT, CDR2 FQDESV (reference sequence). The ends lost 5 bases at V and 6 bases at J; junction bases unmatched: 3. CDR3 length equals 13 residues. CDR3 DNA: TGTGCCAGCAGCGTCGGGACAGGGGATGGCTACACCTTC. Protein: CASSVGTGDGYTF.